These T cell receptor beta chains were read from a single sample in a study of blood T cell repertoires in COVID-19. Libraries were prepared by immunoSEQ multiplex PCR; TCRdb keeps only in-frame clonotypes and omits some of them. The sample carries tens of thousands of clones, 94% recorded once. Sample: peripheral blood. The receptor set was obtained from a human donor with active COVID-19. The donor label of this sample is uncertain. The CDR3 runs from the conserved cysteine through the conserved F or W. Fields, in order: V gene, J gene, CDR3 protein.

V gene: TRBV27
J gene: TRBJ1-1
CDR3 protein: CASSLSILTGHTEAFF

V gene: TRBV5-1
J gene: TRBJ1-5
CDR3 protein: CASSPDRGGSNQPQHF

V gene: TRBV23-1
J gene: TRBJ1-1
CDR3 protein: CASSHPGTGGRTVVCTEAFF

V gene: TRBV6-5
J gene: TRBJ2-7
CDR3 protein: CASRKTGTYEQYF

V gene: TRBV5-1
J gene: TRBJ1-5
CDR3 protein: CASSLDGRVDQPQHF

V gene: TRBV3-1/TRBV3-2
J gene: TRBJ2-3
CDR3 protein: CASSSRRTSGGHTDTQYF

V gene: TRBV9
J gene: TRBJ2-3
CDR3 protein: CASSSSEGGGTDTQYF

V gene: TRBV10-3
J gene: TRBJ2-3
CDR3 protein: CAISEYQRSSTDTQYF

V gene: TRBV7-9
J gene: TRBJ1-2
CDR3 protein: CASSSPGQELYGYTF

V gene: TRBV18
J gene: TRBJ2-1
CDR3 protein: CASSPGAGRNEQFF

V gene: TRBV5-1
J gene: TRBJ2-7
CDR3 protein: CASSSGDRPYEQYF

V gene: TRBV10-3
J gene: TRBJ2-5
CDR3 protein: CATAGTSVQETQYF

V gene: TRBV28
J gene: TRBJ2-7
CDR3 protein: CASSFLTGTYEQYF

V gene: TRBV19
J gene: TRBJ1-1
CDR3 protein: CASSIAAGVNTEAFF

V gene: TRBV20-1
J gene: TRBJ2-5
CDR3 protein: CSASPQQETQYF

V gene: TRBV7-8
J gene: TRBJ2-6
CDR3 protein: CASTRLSSGANVLTF

V gene: TRBV5-1
J gene: TRBJ2-1
CDR3 protein: CASSPLAGAANEQFF

V gene: TRBV28
J gene: TRBJ2-7
CDR3 protein: CASSFRGGRSHEQYF

V gene: TRBV18
J gene: TRBJ2-3
CDR3 protein: CASSGQGAIDTQYF

V gene: TRBV18
J gene: TRBJ2-5
CDR3 protein: CASSPDNQETQYF

V gene: TRBV19
J gene: TRBJ1-2
CDR3 protein: CASSIDHPQGGGYTF

V gene: TRBV6-2/TRBV6-3
J gene: TRBJ1-6
CDR3 protein: CASSRGHINSPLHF

V gene: TRBV7-9
J gene: TRBJ2-3
CDR3 protein: CASSPGTSGGLLSTDTQYF

V gene: TRBV4-1
J gene: TRBJ2-7
CDR3 protein: CASSQLGLAGPGSYEQYF

V gene: TRBV18
J gene: TRBJ2-7
CDR3 protein: CASSQTGGLSYEQYF

V gene: TRBV10-3
J gene: TRBJ2-1
CDR3 protein: CATTGGNEQFF

V gene: TRBV7-9
J gene: TRBJ2-3
CDR3 protein: CAGDVKDTQYF

V gene: TRBV6-5
J gene: TRBJ2-1
CDR3 protein: CASSYSSGRAGNEQFF

V gene: TRBV5-1
J gene: TRBJ1-4
CDR3 protein: CASSLNRGNEKLFF

V gene: TRBV4-3
J gene: TRBJ2-2
CDR3 protein: CASSQDVRRVAGELFF

V gene: TRBV6-2/TRBV6-3
J gene: TRBJ2-7
CDR3 protein: CASSLGPGVLYEQYF

V gene: TRBV29-1
J gene: TRBJ2-1
CDR3 protein: CSAPLRSYNEQFF

V gene: TRBV4-1
J gene: TRBJ2-7
CDR3 protein: CASSQERLAGTLVF

V gene: TRBV11-2
J gene: TRBJ2-5
CDR3 protein: CASSKTTGTGREETQYF

V gene: TRBV11-2
J gene: TRBJ2-1
CDR3 protein: CASSLGLAGYNEQFF

V gene: TRBV7-2
J gene: TRBJ2-7
CDR3 protein: CASSLIRGADYEQYF

V gene: TRBV7-9
J gene: TRBJ1-1
CDR3 protein: CASSSGQSNTEAFF

V gene: TRBV2
J gene: TRBJ1-1
CDR3 protein: CASRRDTEAFF

V gene: TRBV12-5
J gene: TRBJ2-5
CDR3 protein: CASGPGTVETQYF

V gene: TRBV6-5
J gene: TRBJ2-2
CDR3 protein: CASSYSRGYGELFF

V gene: TRBV6-5
J gene: TRBJ1-3
CDR3 protein: CASSYGGAGGGNTIYF

V gene: TRBV19
J gene: TRBJ1-1
CDR3 protein: CASRHTVSNTEAFF

V gene: TRBV7-7
J gene: TRBJ2-1
CDR3 protein: CASSWSGPESSYNEQFF

V gene: TRBV10-3
J gene: TRBJ2-7
CDR3 protein: CAISEQTGEQYF

V gene: TRBV10-2
J gene: TRBJ1-4
CDR3 protein: CASSELGPGGEKLFF

V gene: TRBV27
J gene: TRBJ2-1
CDR3 protein: CASSSRTSFNEQFF

V gene: TRBV6-2/TRBV6-3
J gene: TRBJ2-7
CDR3 protein: CASSYSGTGGAHEQYF

V gene: TRBV4-3
J gene: TRBJ1-1
CDR3 protein: CASSQVWGGGTEAFF

V gene: TRBV2
J gene: TRBJ2-1
CDR3 protein: CASSQAGPYNEQFF

V gene: TRBV12-3/TRBV12-4
J gene: TRBJ2-4
CDR3 protein: CASSFGRGRIQYF

V gene: TRBV2
J gene: TRBJ1-2
CDR3 protein: CASGYSGTEPSGYGYTF

V gene: TRBV19
J gene: TRBJ2-3
CDR3 protein: CASRRTGTDTQYF

V gene: TRBV29-1
J gene: TRBJ2-7
CDR3 protein: CSSRTGGDEQYF

V gene: TRBV2
J gene: TRBJ1-5
CDR3 protein: CASRTGLESNQPQHF

V gene: TRBV9
J gene: TRBJ2-1
CDR3 protein: CASSGRQISIVNEQFF

V gene: TRBV28
J gene: TRBJ2-1
CDR3 protein: CASRSSGTYNEQFF